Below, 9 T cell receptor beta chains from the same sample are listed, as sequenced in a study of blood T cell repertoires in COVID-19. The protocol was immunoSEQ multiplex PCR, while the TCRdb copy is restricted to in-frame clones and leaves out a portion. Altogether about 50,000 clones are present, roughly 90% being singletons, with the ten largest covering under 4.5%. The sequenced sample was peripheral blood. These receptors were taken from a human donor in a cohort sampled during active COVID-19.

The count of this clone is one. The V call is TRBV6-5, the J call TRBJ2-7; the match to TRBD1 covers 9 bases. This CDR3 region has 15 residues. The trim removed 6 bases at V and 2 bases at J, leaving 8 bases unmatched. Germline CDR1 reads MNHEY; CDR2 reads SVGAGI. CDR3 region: CASRLTGQGAYEQYV. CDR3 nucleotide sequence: TGTGCCAGCAGATTGACGGGACAGGGTGCCTACGAGCAGTACGTC.

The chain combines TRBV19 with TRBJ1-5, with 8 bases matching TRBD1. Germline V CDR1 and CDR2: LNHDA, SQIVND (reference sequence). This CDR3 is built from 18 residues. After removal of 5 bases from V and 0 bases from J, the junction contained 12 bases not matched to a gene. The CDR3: CASSPRRDRHASNQPQHF. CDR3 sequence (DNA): TGTGCCAGTAGTCCCCGCCGGGACAGGCATGCTAGCAATCAGCCCCAGCATTTT.

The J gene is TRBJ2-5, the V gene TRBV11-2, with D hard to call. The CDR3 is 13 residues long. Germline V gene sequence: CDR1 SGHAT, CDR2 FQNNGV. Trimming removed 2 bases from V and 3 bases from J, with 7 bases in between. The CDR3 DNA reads TGTGCCAGCAGCTTAATGACTGAAGAGACCCAGTACTTC. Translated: CASSLMTEETQYF.

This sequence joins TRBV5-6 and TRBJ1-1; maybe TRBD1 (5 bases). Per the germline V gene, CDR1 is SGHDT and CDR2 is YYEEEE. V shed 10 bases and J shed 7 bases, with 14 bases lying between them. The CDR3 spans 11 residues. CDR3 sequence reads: CASQDGGEAFF. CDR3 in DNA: TGTGCCTCCCAGGACGGGGGTGAAGCTTTCTTT.

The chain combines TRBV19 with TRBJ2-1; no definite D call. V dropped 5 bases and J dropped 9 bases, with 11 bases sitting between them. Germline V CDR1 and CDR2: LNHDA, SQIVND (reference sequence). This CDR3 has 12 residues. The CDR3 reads CASSSVLREQFF. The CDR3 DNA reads TGTGCCAGTAGTTCCGTCCTGCGTGAGCAGTTCTTC.

The CDR3 coding sequence is TGTGCCAGCTCACTAACACAGAACACTGAAGCTTTCTTT. Its translation: CASSLTQNTEAFF. The rearrangement joins TRBV18 to TRBJ1-1; D remains unclear. The germline gives CDR1 KGHSH, CDR2 LQKENI. This CDR3 has 13 residues. The V gene lost 4 bases and the J gene lost 1 base, with 7 bases spanning the gap.

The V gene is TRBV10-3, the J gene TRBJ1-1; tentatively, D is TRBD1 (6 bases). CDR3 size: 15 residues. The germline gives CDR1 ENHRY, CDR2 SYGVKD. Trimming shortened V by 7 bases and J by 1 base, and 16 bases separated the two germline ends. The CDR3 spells CAIKSSGQQNTEAFF. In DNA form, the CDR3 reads TGTGCCATCAAATCATCTGGACAGCAGAACACTGAAGCTTTCTTT.

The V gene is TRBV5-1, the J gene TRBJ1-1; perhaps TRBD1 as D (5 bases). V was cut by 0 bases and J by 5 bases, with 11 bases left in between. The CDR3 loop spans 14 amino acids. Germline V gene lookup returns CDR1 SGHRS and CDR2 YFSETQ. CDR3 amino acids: CASSLAGVRTEAFF. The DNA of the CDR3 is TGCGCCAGCAGCTTGGCGGGGGTTCGGACTGAAGCTTTCTTT.

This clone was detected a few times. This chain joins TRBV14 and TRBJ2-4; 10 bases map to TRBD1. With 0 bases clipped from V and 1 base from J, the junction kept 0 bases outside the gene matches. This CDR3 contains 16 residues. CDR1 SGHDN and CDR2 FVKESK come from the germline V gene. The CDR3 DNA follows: TGTGCCAGCAGCCAAGAGGGACAGGGGGCCAAAAACATTCAGTACTTC. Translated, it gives CASSQEGQGAKNIQYF.